The 17 T cell receptor beta chains reported below all come from one sample, sequenced in a study of blood T cell repertoires in COVID-19. Profiled with immunoSEQ multiplex PCR; TCRdb holds only in-frame clones, not every one. Here the sample spans about 190,000 clones, approximately 86% being singletons. Sequences were obtained from peripheral blood. These receptors all stem from a man in his 70s with active or convalescent COVID-19.

This chain links TRBV27 with TRBJ1-6; 11 bases are shared with TRBD1. CDR1 is MNHEY, CDR2 SMNVEV, per germline (reference sequence). V was clipped by 8 bases and J by 14 bases; unmatched bases: 11. This CDR3 region has 14 residues. The CDR3 region is CASALFGQGASLHF. In nucleotides, the CDR3 is TGTGCCAGCGCGTTATTTGGACAGGGGGCTTCCCTCCACTTT.

The chain links TRBV2 to TRBJ2-3; 7 bases align to TRBD1. The CDR3 has 14 residues. The V gene's germline CDR1 is SNHLY and CDR2 FYNNEI. The V and J ends lost 7 bases and 13 bases, in that order; junction bases with no gene match: 17. The CDR3 region is CASTPSRKLTGEYF. The CDR3 region has the DNA TGTGCCAGCACCCCTTCCCGGAAACTCACAGGGGAGTATTTT. Filled out from reference TRBV2 and TRBJ2-3, the complete variable domain reads EPEVTQTPSHQVTQMGQEVILRCVPISNHLYFYWYRQILGQKVEFLVSFYNNEISEKSEIFDDQFSVERPDGSNFTLKIRSTKLEDSAMYFCASTPSRKLTGEYFGPGTRLTVL.

This chain uses TRBV11-2 with TRBJ2-7; D remains unclear. Trimming stripped 5 bases from V and 6 bases from J, with 14 bases between. The CDR3 has 13 amino acids. Germline loops: CDR1 SGHAT, CDR2 FQNNGV. The CDR3 protein is CASSQMGTGEQYF. CDR3 bases: TGTGCCAGCAGCCAAATGGGTACGGGCGAGCAGTACTTC.

V is TRBV7-7 and J is TRBJ2-1, with TRBD1 matching over 12 bases. CDR3 length: 15 amino acids. Looked up from germline, CDR1 is SSHAT and CDR2 is FNYEAQ (reference sequence). J gave up 9 bases and V 5 bases, and 8 bases lay outside the gene matches. The CDR3 spells CASSAPGQGAGEQFF. The CDR3 region has the DNA TGTGCCAGCAGCGCCCCGGGACAGGGGGCCGGTGAGCAGTTCTTC.

This chain connects TRBV7-9 to TRBJ1-2, with 8 bases fitting TRBD1. The CDR3 runs 12 residues. Looked up from germline, CDR1 is SEHNR and CDR2 is FQNEAQ (reference sequence). V gave up 8 bases and J gave up 6 bases; unmatched junction bases: 5. The CDR3: CASGQGLDGYTF. CDR3 bases: TGTGCCAGCGGACAGGGATTAGATGGCTACACCTTC.

This chain uses TRBV5-4 with TRBJ1-2; the match to TRBD1 covers 8 bases. Trimming took 4 bases from V and 5 from J; bases not matched to a gene: 4. The CDR3 has 13 amino acids. Germline loops: CDR1 SGHNT, CDR2 YYREEE (reference sequence). The chain's CDR3 is CASSTRGPYGYTF. CDR3 DNA: TGTGCCAGCAGCACCAGGGGGCCATATGGCTACACCTTC.

This rearrangement joins TRBV28 to TRBJ1-2; no reliable D call. The germline V and J ends were trimmed by 2 bases and 2 bases, with 6 bases remaining between them. Germline assignment: CDR1 MDHEN and CDR2 SYDVKM. This CDR3 contains 13 residues. In nucleotides, the CDR3 is TGTGCCAGCAGTTTACAGGTCAACTATGGCTACACCTTC. It codes for CASSLQVNYGYTF.

The genes are TRBV5-1 and TRBJ2-1; TRBD1 matches at 8 bases. Germline values: CDR1 SGHRS, CDR2 YFSETQ. This CDR3 comprises 14 residues. Germline trimming cut 3 bases from V and 7 bases from J; bases unmatched to any gene: 6. The CDR3, as DNA: TGCGCCAGCAGCTATGGACAGGGTTGGAATGAGCAGTTCTTC. Protein sequence: CASSYGQGWNEQFF. The whole variable domain, remainder taken from reference TRBV5-1 and TRBJ2-1, is KAGVTQTPRYLIKTRGQQVTLSCSPISGHRSVSWYQQTPGQGLQFLFEYFSETQRNKGNFPGRFSGRQFSNSRSEMNVSTLELGDSALYLCASSYGQGWNEQFFGPGTRLTVL.

The chain is built from TRBV7-2 and TRBJ2-5, with 10 bases identical to TRBD1. With 0 bases clipped from V and 4 bases from J, the junction kept 14 bases outside the gene matches. The germline gives CDR1 SGHTA, CDR2 FQGNSA. There are 19 residues in the CDR3. CDR3 loop: CASSLAPGQGRFMGETQYF. CDR3 nucleotides: TGTGCCAGCAGCTTAGCTCCGGGACAGGGGAGGTTTATGGGAGAGACCCAGTACTTC.

This clone appeared a single time. The J gene is TRBJ1-6, the V gene TRBV18, with D unclear. The germline V and J ends were trimmed by 2 bases and 0 bases, with 11 bases remaining between them. The germline V gene has CDR1 KGHSH and CDR2 LQKENI. The CDR3 spans 17 residues. As DNA, the CDR3 is TGTGCCAGCTCACCAGAGACGGGGAGCTCCTATAATTCACCCCTCCACTTT. Protein sequence: CASSPETGSSYNSPLHF.

J is TRBJ2-2 and V is TRBV5-1; D not certain. The CDR3 contains 15 residues. Trimming cost V 1 base and J 0 bases, with 7 bases left between them. CDR1 and CDR2 from the germline V gene are SGHRS and YFSETQ. The CDR3 DNA is TGCGCCAGCAGCTTGTGGCAGACGAACACCGGGGAGCTGTTTTTT. As protein: CASSLWQTNTGELFF.

The V gene is TRBV5-6, the J gene TRBJ2-7; D gene uncertain. V lost 2 bases and J lost 2, with 5 bases in between. There are 12 residues in the CDR3. Germline V gene data show CDR1 as SGHDT and CDR2 as YYEEEE. In DNA, the CDR3 is TGTGCCAGCAGCTTCCAGACCTACGAGCAGTACTTC. This gives the protein CASSFQTYEQYF. The full variable domain, with the rest looked up from reference TRBV5-6 and TRBJ2-7, is DAGVTQSPTHLIKTRGQQVTLRCSPKSGHDTVSWYQQALGQGPQFIFQYYEEEERQRGNFPDRFSGHQFPNYSSELNVNALLLGDSALYLCASSFQTYEQYFGPGTRLTVT.

The chain is built from TRBV11-2 and TRBJ1-6; 7 bases fit TRBD1. J was trimmed by 9 bases and V by 5 bases; bases with no gene match: 10. The germline gives CDR1 SGHAT, CDR2 FQNNGV. There are 15 residues in the CDR3. The CDR3 sequence: CASSTYRGVSSPLHF. CDR3 bases: TGTGCCAGCAGCACTTACAGGGGAGTGAGTTCACCCCTCCACTTT.

CDR3 sequence (DNA): TGCGCCAGCAGCTTGTCTGGGCCCGGGGGCTCCTACAATGAGCAGTTCTTC. Translation gives CASSLSGPGGSYNEQFF. J is TRBJ2-1 and V is TRBV5-1, with D perhaps TRBD2 (6 bases). Germline V gene lookup returns CDR1 SGHRS and CDR2 YFSETQ. The CDR3 is 17 residues long. V dropped 1 base and J dropped 0 bases, with 14 bases sitting between them.

In this sample, this clone turned up a few times. V gene TRBV19 combines with J gene TRBJ2-2; 8 bases fit TRBD1. The CDR3 has 16 residues. V gave up 7 bases and J gave up 6 bases; unmatched junction bases: 13. The V gene's germline CDR1 is LNHDA and CDR2 SQIVND (reference sequence). The DNA for the CDR3 is TGTGCCAGTACTAACCCCGGACAGGGAGGTCCCGGGGAGCTGTTTTTT. Its translation: CASTNPGQGGPGELFF.

The chain recombines TRBV3-1 (or the pseudogene TRBV3-2) with TRBJ2-2; 7 nucleotides match TRBD1. CDR1 is LGHDT and CDR2 is YNNKEL in the germline V gene (reference sequence). The CDR3 consists of 14 residues. Germline trimming cut 4 bases from V and 7 bases from J; bases unmatched to any gene: 6. CDR3: CASSLTGSGGELFF. Here the CDR3 DNA reads TGTGCCAGCAGCCTGACAGGGTCGGGCGGGGAGCTGTTTTTT.

The gene calls are TRBV10-3 and TRBJ1-6; 9 nucleotides line up with TRBD1. V gave up 0 bases and J gave up 10 bases; unmatched junction bases: 4. This CDR3 is built from 15 residues. In germline, CDR1 is ENHRY, CDR2 SYGVKD. CDR3 sequence (DNA): TGTGCCATCAGTGAGTCGGGACAGGGAGTATCACCCCTCCACTTT. Protein: CAISESGQGVSPLHF.